This TCR beta chain comes out of a study of blood T cell repertoires in COVID-19. Study-level information: PBMCs, B-cell-depleted T cells, or T cells were the source of the cDNA or gDNA that made up the material.

This CDR3 region has 20 residues. Sequenced by immunoSEQ multiplex PCR; TCRdb stores in-frame clones only, minus some. The table includes about 130,000 clones, approximately 83% detected once. Sequencing was performed on peripheral blood. J is TRBJ2-6 and V is TRBV21-1; TRBD1 is the table's D call, not checked against the DNA. TRBV21-1 is marked as a pseudogene. This TCR came from a man older than 75 with active or convalescent COVID-19. DNA for the CDR3: TGTGCCAGCAGCAAAAGAGCAGGTTTAGTCTCGAGCTCTGGGGCCAACGTCCTGACTTTC. This codes for CASSKRAGLVSSSGANVLTF.